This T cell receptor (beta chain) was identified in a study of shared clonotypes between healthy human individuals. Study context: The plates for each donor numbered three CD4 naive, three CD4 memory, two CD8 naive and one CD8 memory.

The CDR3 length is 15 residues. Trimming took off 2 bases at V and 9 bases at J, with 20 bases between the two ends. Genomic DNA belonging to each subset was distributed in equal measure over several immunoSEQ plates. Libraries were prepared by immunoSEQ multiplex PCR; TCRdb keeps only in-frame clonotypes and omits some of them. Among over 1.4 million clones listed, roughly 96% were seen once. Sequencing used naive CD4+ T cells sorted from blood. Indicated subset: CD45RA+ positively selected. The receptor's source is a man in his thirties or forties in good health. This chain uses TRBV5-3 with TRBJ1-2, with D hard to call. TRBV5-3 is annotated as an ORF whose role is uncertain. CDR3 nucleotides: TGTGCCAGAAGCTTCCGGACCGGGCTTTCCCGGCGCTACACCTTC. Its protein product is CARSFRTGLSRRYTF.